Sequencing of this T cell receptor beta chain was carried out in a study of identical twins. General study points: Interpretation of the results relied on cross-sectional statistical analysis and not on following the same donors. Analyses of zero insertions could, in part, be confounded by invariant MAIT and iNKT cells. In monozygotic twins, models underestimated the sharing of out-of-frame TCR alpha.

TCRdb independently ran MiXCR on the 5' RACE reads; one entry per CDR3 protein. Seen here are about 530,000 distinct CDR3 sequences, approximately 20% observed once, and the top ten hold 0.48%. The V gene lost 5 bases and the J gene lost 2 bases, with 13 bases spanning the gap. The CDR3 sequence is 15 residues long. This clonotype occurred many times. Its antigen is still unknown. These same records also appear under a second study, on yellow fever vaccine responses in identical twins. According to that study: Twin vaccine T cell responses reportedly seemed partly convergent, partly personalized.

This clonotype was sampled from a young woman in good health. The J gene is TRBJ1-5, the V gene TRBV12-3 or TRBV12-4, with D uncertain. The sample taken for sequencing was CD4+ T cells sorted from blood. The CDR3 coding sequence is TGTGCCAGCAGTCTTCAGCACCGGGGCAATCAGCCCCAGCATTTT. It encodes CASSLQHRGNQPQHF.